The text below deals with one T cell receptor (beta chain). Its antigen is currently unknown. One entry per CDR3 protein results from TCRdb running MiXCR on the reads. The sample holds 700,000 to 850,000 distinct CDR3 sequences; about 30% are singletons and the top ten take around 12%. This entry comes from a study of T cell repertoires in cytomegalovirus infection. The length of the CDR3 is 17 residues. Germline V gives CDR1 LGHNA, CDR2 YSLEER. Trimming removed 0 bases from V and 4 bases from J; junction bases left unmatched: 4. The starting material was cultured CD8+ T cells from PBMCs, obtained from culture after CMV antigen stimulation. This clonotype originated in a human donor in good health (CMV status not recorded). Some clones in this sample may be carry-over from other donors' samples. The V gene is TRBV4-3, the J gene TRBJ2-1; 12 nucleotides match TRBD2. CDR3 amino acids: CASSQDSLAGGYNEQFF. As DNA, the CDR3 is TGCGCCAGCAGCCAAGATAGCCTAGCGGGGGGGTACAATGAGCAGTTCTTC.